The clone carrying this TCR beta chain appeared many times. Its antigen is not known. TCRdb processed the reads anew with MiXCR; each CDR3 protein has one entry. The data show around 240,000 distinct CDR3 sequences, approximately 22% seen once. This entry is derived from a study of T cell repertoires in cytomegalovirus infection. Regarding the study as a whole: Cumulative public TCR beta family frequency identified CMV carriers with the relevant HLA.

The CDR3 consists of 11 residues. V dropped 5 bases and J dropped 15; count of bases not matched to a gene: 7. The germline CDR1 and CDR2 sequences are LNHDA and SQIVND (reference sequence). The sample was CD8+ T cells from PBMCs. The receptor's source is a human donor in good health (CMV status not recorded). Some clones in this sample may be carry-over from other donors' samples. The chain uses TRBV19 and TRBJ2-1; 7 nucleotides line up with TRBD1. The CDR3 sequence: CASSPGTVPFF. The DNA for the CDR3 is TGTGCCAGTAGTCCGGGGACAGTCCCGTTCTTC.